Listed here are 19 T cell receptor beta chains from one sample, sequenced in a study of CXCR3-negative and CXCR3-positive naive CD8 T cells. Through 5' RACE with UMI labels, the TRB cDNA libraries were prepared. TCRdb reprocessed the 5' RACE reads, keeping one entry per CDR3 protein, no DNA. The listing contains around 96,000 distinct CDR3 sequences. The sample was naive CXCR3- CD8+ T cells from blood. Subset defined: CD45RO-CCR7+CD27+CD95- naive CD8+ T cells lacking CXCR3 (TNR3-). These receptors were collected from a human donor in good health. Some clones in this sample may be carry-over from other donors' samples.

V and J are TRBV29-1 and TRBJ2-3; TCRdb picks TRBD1, but there is no DNA to check that call. This CDR3 is 15 amino acids long. The V gene's germline CDR1 is SQVTM and CDR2 ANQGSEA. This chain's CDR3 is CSVEGQGEGTDTQYF.

The chain carries TRBV29-1 and TRBJ2-7; TCRdb designates TRBD1, a call that cannot be tested without DNA. Per the germline V gene, CDR1 is SQVTM and CDR2 is ANQGSEA. This CDR3 spans 12 amino acids. This CDR3 reads CSASTGFEEQYF.

This chain connects TRBV29-1 to TRBJ2-5; TCRdb's D call, TRBD1, is unchecked because there is no DNA. The germline V gene has CDR1 SQVTM and CDR2 ANQGSEA. This CDR3 contains 13 residues. CDR3: CSVEGQGRETQYF.

V usage is TRBV9 and J usage is TRBJ2-2; there is no DNA to check the TCRdb D call of TRBD1. This CDR3 region has 16 residues. The germline V gene has CDR1 SGDLS and CDR2 YYNGEE. CDR3: CASSPPGTGGTGELFF.

The chain uses TRBV20-1 and TRBJ1-1; TCRdb returns TRBD1, unconfirmable since there is no DNA. This CDR3 has 13 residues. Germline CDR1 DFQATT, CDR2 SNEGSKA (reference sequence). CDR3 sequence reads: CSARQGLGTEAFF.

The gene calls are TRBV10-3 and TRBJ2-1; TCRdb designates TRBD1, a call that cannot be tested without DNA. The CDR3 contains 18 residues. Germline CDR1 reads ENHRY; CDR2 reads SYGVKD. The CDR3 here is CAISESIGGGGRLNEQFF.

This sequence joins TRBV12-3 or TRBV12-4 and TRBJ2-5; the D call of TRBD1 rests on TCRdb alone, since no DNA is present to check it. The CDR3 runs to 13 residues. This chain's CDR3 is CASSPGWRETQYF.

This chain connects TRBV24-1 to TRBJ2-3. The CDR3 has 12 residues. Germline CDR1 and CDR2: KGHDR and SFDVKD. The CDR3 loop reads CATSDRADTQYF.

The gene calls are TRBV29-1 and TRBJ2-2; with no DNA, the TCRdb D assignment of TRBD1 cannot be verified. Germline-derived CDR1 and CDR2 are SQVTM and ANQGSEA. The CDR3 totals 12 residues. CDR3 region: CSVQGPTGELFF.

The chain carries TRBV6-5 and TRBJ1-2. This CDR3 is built from 14 residues. Looked up from germline, CDR1 is MNHEY and CDR2 is SVGAGI. The CDR3 spells CASSYLAGNYGYTF.

The chain links TRBV7-9 to TRBJ1-5; TCRdb's D call, TRBD1, is unchecked because there is no DNA. The CDR3 covers 15 residues. In germline, CDR1 is SEHNR, CDR2 FQNEAQ (reference sequence). The CDR3 protein is CASSLGVGANQPQHF.

CDR3 in amino acids: CASSSPTGAPSPNTEAFF. The chain couples TRBV14 to TRBJ1-1; TCRdb reports TRBD1, a call that lacks DNA to check it against. The CDR3 has 18 residues. The V gene's germline CDR1 is SGHDN and CDR2 FVKESK.

The J gene is TRBJ2-1, the V gene TRBV7-9; the TRBD2 assignment by TCRdb is unverifiable without DNA. Looked up from germline, CDR1 is SEHNR and CDR2 is FQNEAQ (reference sequence). The CDR3 length is 16 residues. The CDR3 sequence: CASSLAGGLAGGEQFF.

The chain carries TRBV9 and TRBJ2-7; the TRBD2 assignment by TCRdb is unverifiable without DNA. In germline, CDR1 is SGDLS, CDR2 YYNGEE. The CDR3 has 15 residues. The CDR3 loop is CASSAGQAGAYEQYF.

The rearrangement joins TRBV19 to TRBJ1-5; with no DNA, the TCRdb D assignment of TRBD1 cannot be verified. The CDR3 is 13 amino acids. The V gene's germline CDR1 is LNHDA and CDR2 SQIVND (reference sequence). The CDR3 reads CASSTDSAQPQHF.

The V call is TRBV4-2, the J call TRBJ2-1. CDR1 is LGHNA, CDR2 YNFKEQ, per germline. The CDR3 is 15 residues long. The CDR3 sequence: CASSQDPGTSNEQFF.

This sequence joins TRBV29-1 and TRBJ1-1; TCRdb reports TRBD1, a call that lacks DNA to check it against. The CDR3 is made up of 13 amino acids. CDR1 SQVTM and CDR2 ANQGSEA come from the germline V gene. CDR3: CSVQRGGGTEAFF.

V and J are TRBV6-2 or TRBV6-3 and TRBJ1-1. CDR1 and CDR2 (germline): MNHEY, SVGEGT. CDR3 size: 12 residues. The CDR3 protein is CASSYAGTEAFF.

V gene TRBV24-1 combines with J gene TRBJ2-7. From germline, CDR1 is KGHDR and CDR2 SFDVKD. CDR3 length: 11 amino acids. The CDR3 sequence: CATSDSYEQYF.